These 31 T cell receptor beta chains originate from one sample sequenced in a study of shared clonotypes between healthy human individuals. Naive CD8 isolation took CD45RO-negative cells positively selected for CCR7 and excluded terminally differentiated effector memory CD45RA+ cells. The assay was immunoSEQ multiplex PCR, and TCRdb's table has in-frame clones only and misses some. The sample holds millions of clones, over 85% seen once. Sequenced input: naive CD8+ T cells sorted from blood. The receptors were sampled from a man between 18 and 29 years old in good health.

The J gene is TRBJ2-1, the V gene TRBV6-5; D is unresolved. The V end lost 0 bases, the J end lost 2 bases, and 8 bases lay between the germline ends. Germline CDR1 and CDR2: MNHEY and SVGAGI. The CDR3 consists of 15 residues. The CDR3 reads CASSYSRPTYNEQFF. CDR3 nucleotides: TGTGCCAGCAGTTACTCCCGACCGACCTACAATGAGCAGTTCTTC.

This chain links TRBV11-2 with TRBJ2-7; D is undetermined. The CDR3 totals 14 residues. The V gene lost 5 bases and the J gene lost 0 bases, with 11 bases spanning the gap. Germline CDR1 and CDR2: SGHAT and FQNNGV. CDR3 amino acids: CASSESQASYEQYF. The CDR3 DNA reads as TGTGCCAGCAGCGAGTCGCAGGCCTCCTACGAGCAGTACTTC.

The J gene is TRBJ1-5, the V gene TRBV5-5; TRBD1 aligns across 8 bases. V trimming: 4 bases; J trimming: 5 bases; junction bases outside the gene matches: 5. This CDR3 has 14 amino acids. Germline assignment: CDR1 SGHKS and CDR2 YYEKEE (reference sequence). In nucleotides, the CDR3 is TGTGCCAGCAGCCCCGGACAGGGCCATCAGCCCCAGCATTTT. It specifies CASSPGQGHQPQHF.

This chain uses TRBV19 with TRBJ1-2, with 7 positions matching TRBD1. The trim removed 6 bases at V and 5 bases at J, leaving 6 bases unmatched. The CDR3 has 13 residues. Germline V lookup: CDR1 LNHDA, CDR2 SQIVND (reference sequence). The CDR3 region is CASRESGGYGYTF. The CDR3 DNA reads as TGTGCCAGTAGAGAGTCAGGGGGATATGGCTACACCTTC. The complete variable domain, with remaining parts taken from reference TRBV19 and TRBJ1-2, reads DGGITQSPKYLFRKEGQNVTLSCEQNLNHDAMYWYRQDPGQGLRLIYYSQIVNDFQKGDIAEGYSVSREKKESFPLTVTSAQKNPTAFYLCASRESGGYGYTFGSGTRLTVV.

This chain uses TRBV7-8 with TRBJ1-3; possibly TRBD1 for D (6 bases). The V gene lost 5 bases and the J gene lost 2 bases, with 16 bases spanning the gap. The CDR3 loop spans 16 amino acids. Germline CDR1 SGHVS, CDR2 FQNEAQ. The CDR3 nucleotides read TGTGCCAGCAGCCGTTACGGACAGACAACTGGAAACACCATATATTTT. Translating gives CASSRYGQTTGNTIYF. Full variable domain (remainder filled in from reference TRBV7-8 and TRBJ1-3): GAGVSQSPRYKVAKRGQDVALRCDPISGHVSLFWYQQALGQGPEFLTYFQNEAQLDKSGLPSDRFFAERPEGSVSTLKIQRTQQEDSAVYLCASSRYGQTTGNTIYFGEGSWLTVV.

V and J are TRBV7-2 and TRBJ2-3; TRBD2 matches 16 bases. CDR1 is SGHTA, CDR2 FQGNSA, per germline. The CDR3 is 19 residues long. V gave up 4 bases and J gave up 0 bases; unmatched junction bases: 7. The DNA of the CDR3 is TGTGCCAGCAGCTCTCCCGGGACTAGCGGGAGGGGTAGCACAGATACGCAGTATTTT. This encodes CASSSPGTSGRGSTDTQYF.

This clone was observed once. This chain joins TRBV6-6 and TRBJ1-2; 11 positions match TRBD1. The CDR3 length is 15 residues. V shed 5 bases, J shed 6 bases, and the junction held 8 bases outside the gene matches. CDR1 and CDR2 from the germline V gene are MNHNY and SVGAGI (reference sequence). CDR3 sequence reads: CASSKLGTGGNGYTF. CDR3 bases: TGTGCCAGCAGTAAGCTCGGGACAGGGGGAAATGGCTACACCTTC.

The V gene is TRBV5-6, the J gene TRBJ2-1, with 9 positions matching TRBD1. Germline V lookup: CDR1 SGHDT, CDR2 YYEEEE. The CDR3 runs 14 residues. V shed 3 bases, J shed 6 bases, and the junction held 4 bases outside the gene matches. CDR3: CASSWGQGGNEQFF. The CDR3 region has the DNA TGTGCCAGCAGCTGGGGACAGGGTGGCAATGAGCAGTTCTTC.

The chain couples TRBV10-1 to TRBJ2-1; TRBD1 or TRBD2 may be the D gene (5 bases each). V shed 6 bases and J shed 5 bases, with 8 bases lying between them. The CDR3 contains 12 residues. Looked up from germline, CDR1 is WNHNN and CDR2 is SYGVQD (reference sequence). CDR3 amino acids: CASSRGDNEQFF. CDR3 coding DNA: TGCGCCAGCAGCCGAGGGGACAATGAGCAGTTCTTC.

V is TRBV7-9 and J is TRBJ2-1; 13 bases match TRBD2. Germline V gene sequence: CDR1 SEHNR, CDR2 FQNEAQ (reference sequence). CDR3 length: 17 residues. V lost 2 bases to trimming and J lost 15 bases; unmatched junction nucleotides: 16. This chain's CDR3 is CASSLTYGTSGNPTTFF. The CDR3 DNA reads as TGTGCCAGCAGCTTAACTTACGGGACTAGCGGGAACCCGACGACGTTCTTC.

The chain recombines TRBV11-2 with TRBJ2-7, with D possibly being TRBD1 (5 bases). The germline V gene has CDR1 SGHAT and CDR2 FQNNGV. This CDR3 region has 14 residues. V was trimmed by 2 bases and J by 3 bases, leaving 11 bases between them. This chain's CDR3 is CASSLRLTDYEQYF. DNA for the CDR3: TGTGCCAGCAGCTTAAGGCTGACAGACTACGAGCAGTACTTC. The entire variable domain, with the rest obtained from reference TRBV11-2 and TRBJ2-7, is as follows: EAGVAQSPRYKIIEKRQSVAFWCNPISGHATLYWYQQILGQGPKLLIQFQNNGVVDDSQLPKDRFSAERLKGVDSTLKIQPAKLEDSAVYLCASSLRLTDYEQYFGPGTRLTVT.

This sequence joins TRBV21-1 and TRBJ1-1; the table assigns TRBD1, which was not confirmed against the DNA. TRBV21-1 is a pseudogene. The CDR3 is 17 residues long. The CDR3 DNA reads TGTGCCAGCAGCAAGGGTAAGACAGGGGGCGAACGGGGTGAAGCTTTCTTT. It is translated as CASSKGKTGGERGEAFF.

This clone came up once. Here the CDR3 reads CAISGGLAGQETQYF. CDR3 in DNA: TGTGCCATCAGTGGAGGGCTAGCGGGGCAAGAGACCCAGTACTTC. V is TRBV10-3 and J is TRBJ2-5, with 9 nucleotides matching TRBD2. Losses at the gene ends were 4 bases for V and 2 bases for J; bases not matched to a gene: 5. This CDR3 region has 15 residues. Germline V gene data show CDR1 as ENHRY and CDR2 as SYGVKD.

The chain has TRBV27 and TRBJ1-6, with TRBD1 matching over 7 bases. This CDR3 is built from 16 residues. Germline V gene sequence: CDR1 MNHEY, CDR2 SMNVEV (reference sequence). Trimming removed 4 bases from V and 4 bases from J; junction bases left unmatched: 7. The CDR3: CASSSQGVLYNSPLHF. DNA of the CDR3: TGTGCCAGCAGTTCCCAGGGGGTCCTTTATAATTCACCCCTCCACTTT.

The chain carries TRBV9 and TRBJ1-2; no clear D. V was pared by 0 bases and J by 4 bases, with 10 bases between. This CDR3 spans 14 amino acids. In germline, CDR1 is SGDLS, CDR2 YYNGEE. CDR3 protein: CASSVVETIYGYTF. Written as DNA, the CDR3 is TGTGCCAGCAGCGTAGTAGAGACAATCTATGGCTACACCTTC.

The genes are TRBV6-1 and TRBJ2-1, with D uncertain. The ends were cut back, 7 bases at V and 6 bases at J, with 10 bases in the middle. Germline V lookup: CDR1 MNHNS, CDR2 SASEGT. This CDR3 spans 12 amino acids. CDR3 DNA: TGTGCCAGCATCGAGGCGTTCAATGAGCAGTTCTTC. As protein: CASIEAFNEQFF.

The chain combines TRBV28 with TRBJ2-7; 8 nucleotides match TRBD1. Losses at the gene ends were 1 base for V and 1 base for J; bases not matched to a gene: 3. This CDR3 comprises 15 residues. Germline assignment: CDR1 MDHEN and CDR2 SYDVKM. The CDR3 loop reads CASSLSDRVSYEQYF. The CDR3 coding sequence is TGTGCCAGCAGTTTATCGGACAGGGTTTCCTACGAGCAGTACTTC.

CDR3 in amino acids: CASRPAPLAKNIQYF. As DNA, the CDR3 is TGTGCCAGCAGACCGGCGCCCCTAGCCAAAAACATTCAGTACTTC. The chain recombines TRBV6-1 with TRBJ2-4; the D is unclear. The CDR3 length is 15 residues. Germline CDR1 and CDR2: MNHNS and SASEGT. The V gene lost 6 bases and the J gene lost 0 bases, with 12 bases spanning the gap.

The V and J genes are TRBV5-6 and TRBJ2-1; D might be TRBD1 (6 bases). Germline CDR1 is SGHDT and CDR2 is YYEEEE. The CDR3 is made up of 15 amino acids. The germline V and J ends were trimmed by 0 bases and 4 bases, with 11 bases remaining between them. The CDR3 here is CASSLATGPYNEQFF. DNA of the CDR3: TGTGCCAGCAGCTTGGCTACAGGGCCTTACAATGAGCAGTTCTTC.

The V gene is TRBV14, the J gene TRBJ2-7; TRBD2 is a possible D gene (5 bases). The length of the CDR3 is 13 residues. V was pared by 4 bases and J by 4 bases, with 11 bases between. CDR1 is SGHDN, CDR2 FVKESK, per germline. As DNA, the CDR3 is TGTGCCAGCAGCCCCCAACCGGGGTACGAGCAGTACTTC. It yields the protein CASSPQPGYEQYF.

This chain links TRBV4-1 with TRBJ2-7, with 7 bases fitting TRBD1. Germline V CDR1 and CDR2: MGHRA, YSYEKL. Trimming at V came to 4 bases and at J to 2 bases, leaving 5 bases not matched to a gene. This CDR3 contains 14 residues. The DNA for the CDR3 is TGCGCCAGCAGCCCAAAAACAGGGGCCTACGAGCAGTACTTC. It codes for CASSPKTGAYEQYF.

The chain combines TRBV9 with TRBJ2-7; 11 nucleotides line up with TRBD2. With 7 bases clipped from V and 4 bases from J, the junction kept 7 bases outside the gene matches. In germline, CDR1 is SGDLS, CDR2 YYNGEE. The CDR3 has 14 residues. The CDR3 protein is CASGVGLAGYEQYF. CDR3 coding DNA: TGTGCCAGCGGAGTCGGACTAGCGGGTTACGAGCAGTACTTC.

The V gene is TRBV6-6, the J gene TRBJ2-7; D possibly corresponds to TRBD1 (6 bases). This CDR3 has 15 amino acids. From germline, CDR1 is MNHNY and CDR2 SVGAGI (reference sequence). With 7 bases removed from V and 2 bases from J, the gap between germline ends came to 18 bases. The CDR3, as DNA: TGTGCCAGCACCCCCAGCGAAGAGGGGGCCTACGAGCAGTACTTC. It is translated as CASTPSEEGAYEQYF.

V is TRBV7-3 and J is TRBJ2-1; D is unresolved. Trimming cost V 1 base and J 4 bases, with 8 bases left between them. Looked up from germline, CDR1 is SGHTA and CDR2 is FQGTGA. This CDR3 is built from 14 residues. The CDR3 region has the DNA TGTGCCAGCAGCTTAATGGGCGGATACAATGAGCAGTTCTTC. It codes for CASSLMGGYNEQFF.

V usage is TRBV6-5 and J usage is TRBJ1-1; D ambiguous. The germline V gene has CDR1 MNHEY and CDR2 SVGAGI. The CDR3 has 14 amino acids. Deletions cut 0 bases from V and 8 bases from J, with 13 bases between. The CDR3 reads CASSYSLGLKEAFF. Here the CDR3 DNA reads TGTGCCAGCAGTTACTCGTTAGGCCTTAAAGAAGCTTTCTTT.

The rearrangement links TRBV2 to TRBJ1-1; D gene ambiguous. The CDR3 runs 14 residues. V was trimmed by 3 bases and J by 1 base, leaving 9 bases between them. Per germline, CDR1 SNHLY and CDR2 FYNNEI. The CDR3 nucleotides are TGTGCCAGCAGTGAGGTTTCAGCGAACACTGAAGCTTTCTTT. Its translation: CASSEVSANTEAFF.

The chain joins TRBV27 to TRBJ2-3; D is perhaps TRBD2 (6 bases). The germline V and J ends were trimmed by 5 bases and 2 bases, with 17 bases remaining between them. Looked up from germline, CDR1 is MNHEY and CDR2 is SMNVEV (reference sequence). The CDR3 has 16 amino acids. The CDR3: CASSPSRGENTDTQYF. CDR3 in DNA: TGTGCCAGCAGTCCCTCTCGCGGGGAGAACACAGATACGCAGTATTTT.

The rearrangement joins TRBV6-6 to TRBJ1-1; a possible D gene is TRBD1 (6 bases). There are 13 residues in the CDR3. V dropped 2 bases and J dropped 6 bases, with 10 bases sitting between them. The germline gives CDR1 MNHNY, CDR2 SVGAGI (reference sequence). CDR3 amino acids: CASSYGGQPEAFF. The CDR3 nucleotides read TGTGCCAGCAGTTACGGAGGACAGCCTGAAGCTTTCTTT.

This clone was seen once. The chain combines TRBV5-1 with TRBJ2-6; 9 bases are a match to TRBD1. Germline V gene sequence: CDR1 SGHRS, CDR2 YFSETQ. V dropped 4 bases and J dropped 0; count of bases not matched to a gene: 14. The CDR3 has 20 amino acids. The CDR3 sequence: CASSLPLGTGSFSGANVLTF. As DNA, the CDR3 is TGCGCCAGCAGCCTGCCGTTAGGGACAGGGAGTTTCTCTGGGGCCAACGTCCTGACTTTC.

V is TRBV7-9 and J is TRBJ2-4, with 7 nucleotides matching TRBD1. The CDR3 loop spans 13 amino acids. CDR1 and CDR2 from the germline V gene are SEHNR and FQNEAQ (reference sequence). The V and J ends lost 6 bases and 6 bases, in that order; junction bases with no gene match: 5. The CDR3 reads CASSRDSINIQYF. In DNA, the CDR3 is TGTGCCAGCAGTCGGGACAGTATAAACATTCAGTACTTC.

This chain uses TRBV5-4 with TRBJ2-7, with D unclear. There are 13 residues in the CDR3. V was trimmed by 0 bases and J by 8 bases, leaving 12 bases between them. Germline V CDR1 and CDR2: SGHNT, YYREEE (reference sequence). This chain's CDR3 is CASSLGGTTQQYF. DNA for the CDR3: TGTGCCAGCAGCTTGGGCGGCACCACCCAGCAGTACTTC. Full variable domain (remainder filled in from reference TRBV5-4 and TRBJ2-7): ETGVTQSPTHLIKTRGQQVTLRCSSQSGHNTVSWYQQALGQGPQFIFQYYREEENGRGNFPPRFSGLQFPNYSSELNVNALELDDSALYLCASSLGGTTQQYFGPGTRLTVT.